This TCR beta chain derives from a study of OX40 agonist ivuxolimab in advanced cancers. Study-level information: Prior anti-PD-1, anti-PD-L1 or anti-CTLA-4 therapy did not bar entry, and roughly 40% had some.

Germline lookup yields CDR1 MNHEY and CDR2 SVGAGI. The CDR3 has 13 amino acids. V lost 5 bases and J lost 6, with 10 bases in between. People who had autoimmune disease history or systemic immunosuppression were excluded. Study findings and constraints: Antigens targeted by the expanded peripheral T cells were not determined.

This clone occurred a few times. Its matching antigen is unknown. Only in-frame clones appear in the TCRdb table, and some are missing; sequencing was by immunoSEQ multiplex PCR. The repertoire holds about 70,000 clones, with about 93% as singletons. This chain links TRBV6-5 with TRBJ2-2, with unresolved D. Source: CD4+ or CD8+ T cells sorted from blood, taken in a trial of the OX40 agonist ivuxolimab. This clonotype was obtained from an adult with an advanced solid tumor such as melanoma, head and neck, liver or kidney cancer. CDR3 coding DNA: TGTGCCAGCAGTCCCCCCCAGCCCGGGGAGCTGTTTTTT. It encodes CASSPPQPGELFF.